The 30 T cell receptor beta chains reported below all come from one sample, sequenced in a study of OX40 agonist ivuxolimab in advanced cancers. Data came from immunoSEQ multiplex PCR; TCRdb stores just in-frame clones and leaves some out. In the table there are 65,000 to 85,000 clones, around 86% of which are singletons. The source material was CD4+ or CD8+ T cells sorted from blood, sampled in a trial of the OX40 agonist ivuxolimab. The receptors derive from an adult with an advanced solid tumor such as melanoma, head and neck, liver or kidney cancer.

This chain joins TRBV5-1 and TRBJ1-1; D unclear. Germline values: CDR1 SGHRS, CDR2 YFSETQ. This CDR3 comprises 15 residues. The V end was cut by 4 bases, the J end by 5 bases, with 18 bases between. This chain's CDR3 is CASSSLSTGATEAFF. The CDR3 DNA reads TGCGCCAGCAGCAGCCTCTCCACGGGAGCGACTGAAGCTTTCTTT.

The chain uses TRBV5-6 and TRBJ1-1; no firm D call. V was trimmed by 1 base and J by 0 bases, leaving 10 bases between them. This CDR3 comprises 15 residues. The germline V gene encodes CDR1 SGHDT and CDR2 YYEEEE. In DNA, the CDR3 is TGTGCCAGCAGCTTGAGGTTACGGATGAACACTGAAGCTTTCTTT. It codes for CASSLRLRMNTEAFF.

Points on this clone: This specimen includes other DNA sequences encoding the same CDR3. V is TRBV5-1 and J is TRBJ1-2, with unresolved D. Per germline, CDR1 SGHRS and CDR2 YFSETQ. The V end was cut by 4 bases, the J end by 8 bases, with 12 bases between. CDR3 length: 12 amino acids. The CDR3 protein is CASSATVDGYTF. The CDR3, as DNA: TGCGCCAGCAGCGCTACAGTCGACGGCTACACCTTC.

This chain links TRBV10-3 with TRBJ1-1; the match to TRBD1 covers 7 bases. The CDR3 covers 14 residues. Germline CDR1 ENHRY, CDR2 SYGVKD. Trimming at V came to 8 bases and at J to 2 bases, leaving 8 bases not matched to a gene. Written as DNA, the CDR3 is TGTGCCATCGACAGGGCGAAAGGCAACACTGAAGCTTTCTTT. Translation gives CAIDRAKGNTEAFF.

J is TRBJ2-4 and V is TRBV7-2; D might be TRBD2 (5 bases). The CDR3 has 17 residues. V was trimmed by 0 bases and J by 0 bases, leaving 12 bases between them. Per germline, CDR1 SGHTA and CDR2 FQGNSA. The chain's CDR3 is CASSLASGSLAKNIQYF. In nucleotides, the CDR3 is TGTGCCAGCAGCTTAGCGAGTGGGAGCTTAGCCAAAAACATTCAGTACTTC.

This clone is medium-sized by share. The chain joins TRBV7-9 to TRBJ2-2; TRBD1 or TRBD2 may be the D gene (6 bases each). The germline CDR1 and CDR2 sequences are SEHNR and FQNEAQ (reference sequence). V gave up 2 bases and J gave up 5 bases, with 18 bases separating them. The CDR3 runs to 17 residues. The CDR3 here is CASSLRRDKGRTGELFF. In nucleotides, the CDR3 is TGTGCCAGCAGCTTACGGCGGGACAAAGGTCGAACCGGGGAGCTGTTTTTT.

The chain couples TRBV5-5 to TRBJ1-1, with D unresolved. Trimming left V 7 bases short and J 0 bases short, with 10 bases between. Germline values: CDR1 SGHKS, CDR2 YYEKEE (reference sequence). CDR3 length: 13 amino acids. Written as DNA, the CDR3 is TGTGCCAGCTCGGGAATAATGAACACTGAAGCTTTCTTT. It translates to CASSGIMNTEAFF.

Many counts were recorded for this clone. The chain combines TRBV25-1 with TRBJ1-6; D possibly corresponds to TRBD1 (6 bases). V lost 0 bases and J 8 bases, leaving 11 bases between the germline ends. This CDR3 is 15 amino acids long. Germline V lookup: CDR1 MGHDK, CDR2 SYGVNS. CDR3 protein: CASSEYGRGYSPLHF. The CDR3 DNA reads TGTGCCAGCAGTGAATATGGCAGGGGTTATTCACCCCTCCACTTT.

The V gene is TRBV18, the J gene TRBJ2-5, with 9 bases aligning to TRBD1. Germline V gene data show CDR1 as KGHSH and CDR2 as LQKENI. The V and J ends lost 4 bases and 5 bases, in that order; junction bases with no gene match: 2. This CDR3 comprises 13 residues. The CDR3 region has the DNA TGTGCCAGCTCACGGGGACAGGGTGAGACCCAGTACTTC. Translated: CASSRGQGETQYF.

The chain has TRBV7-3 and TRBJ2-7; D gene unclear. CDR3 length equals 15 residues. The V and J ends lost 0 bases and 0 bases respectively, with 9 bases between them. Germline CDR1 is SGHTA and CDR2 is FQGTGA. This CDR3 is CASSLTPGSSYEQYF. In DNA form, the CDR3 reads TGTGCCAGCAGCTTAACACCCGGCAGCTCCTACGAGCAGTACTTC. Full variable domain (missing parts from reference TRBV7-3 and TRBJ2-7): GAGVSQTPSNKVTEKGKYVELRCDPISGHTALYWYRQSLGQGPEFLIYFQGTGAADDSGLPNDRFFAVRPEGSVSTLKIQRTERGDSAVYLCASSLTPGSSYEQYFGPGTRLTVT.

The J gene is TRBJ2-1, the V gene TRBV4-1, with 9 bases lining up with TRBD2. This CDR3 contains 15 residues. Germline V CDR1 and CDR2: MGHRA, YSYEKL. The trim removed 2 bases at V and 7 bases at J, leaving 6 bases unmatched. In DNA, the CDR3 is TGCGCCAGCAGCCAACGTAGCGGGAGTAAGAATGAGCAGTTCTTC. Translation: CASSQRSGSKNEQFF.

The gene calls are TRBV11-2 and TRBJ1-4; 7 nucleotides align to TRBD1. The CDR3 extends over 15 amino acids. Germline values: CDR1 SGHAT, CDR2 FQNNGV. The J segment lost 5 bases and the V segment lost 4 bases, leaving 7 bases of the junction unmatched. CDR3 amino acids: CASSSGPGQNEKLFF. The CDR3 DNA reads TGTGCCAGCAGCTCGGGCCCGGGACAGAATGAAAAACTGTTTTTT.

This sequence joins TRBV2 and TRBJ2-2; 9 nucleotides match TRBD1. The CDR3 runs to 16 residues. J was trimmed by 6 bases and V by 6 bases; bases with no gene match: 11. Germline loops: CDR1 SNHLY, CDR2 FYNNEI. CDR3 sequence: CASSREAGQGSGELFF. The DNA of the CDR3 is TGTGCCAGCAGCCGTGAAGCGGGACAGGGTTCCGGGGAGCTGTTTTTT.

The V and J genes are TRBV19 and TRBJ2-1, with TRBD2 matching over 11 bases. Germline CDR1 and CDR2: LNHDA and SQIVND (reference sequence). The CDR3 covers 15 residues. The junction had 7 bases not matched to a gene; V was cut back by 6 bases and J by 6 bases. CDR3 sequence (DNA): TGTGCCAGTAGGATCCCTGGGACTAGCGGCAATGAGCAGTTCTTC. Translating it yields CASRIPGTSGNEQFF.

The rearrangement uses TRBV15 and TRBJ2-2; D gene unclear. V was pared by 0 bases and J by 1 base, with 12 bases between. CDR3 length: 17 residues. Germline V lookup: CDR1 LNHNV, CDR2 YYDKDF (reference sequence). CDR3 in amino acids: CATSRDLRAKNTGELFF. The DNA of the CDR3 is TGTGCCACCAGCAGAGATCTGCGAGCCAAGAACACCGGGGAGCTGTTTTTT. The full variable domain, rest sourced from reference TRBV15 and TRBJ2-2, is DAMVIQNPRYQVTQFGKPVTLSCSQTLNHNVMYWYQQKSSQAPKLLFHYYDKDFNNEADTPDNFQSRRPNTSFCFLDIRSPGLGDTAMYLCATSRDLRAKNTGELFFGEGSRLTVL.

V gene TRBV7-6 combines with J gene TRBJ1-5; 8 bases line up with TRBD1. The CDR3 length is 15 residues. Germline CDR1 SGHVS, CDR2 FNYEAQ. With 6 bases clipped from V and 4 bases from J, the junction kept 8 bases outside the gene matches. This CDR3 reads CASSQGASANQPQHF. As DNA, the CDR3 is TGTGCCAGCAGTCAGGGGGCGTCGGCAAATCAGCCCCAGCATTTT. The full variable domain, its missing parts supplied by reference TRBV7-6 and TRBJ1-5, is GAGVSQSPRYKVTKRGQDVALRCDPISGHVSLYWYRQALGQGPEFLTYFNYEAQQDKSGLPNDRFSAERPEGSISTLTIQRTEQRDSAMYRCASSQGASANQPQHFGDGTRLSIL.

V and J are TRBV12-5 and TRBJ1-6; 8 nucleotides align to TRBD1. The CDR3 is 14 amino acids. J lost 18 bases, V lost 1 base, and 11 bases had no gene match. Germline values: CDR1 LGHNT, CDR2 FRNRAP. The CDR3 loop is CASGLAGTGGQHHF. The CDR3 nucleotides are TGTGCTAGTGGTTTGGCGGGTACAGGGGGACAGCACCACTTT. Filled out from reference TRBV12-5 and TRBJ1-6, the complete variable domain reads DARVTQTPRHKVTEMGQEVTMRCQPILGHNTVFWYRQTMMQGLELLAYFRNRAPLDDSGMPKDRFSAEMPDATLATLKIQPSEPRDSAVYFCASGLAGTGGQHHFGNGTRLTVT.

The chain combines TRBV2 with TRBJ2-7; 7 bases agree with TRBD2. With 6 bases clipped from V and 3 bases from J, the junction kept 5 bases outside the gene matches. Germline CDR1 SNHLY, CDR2 FYNNEI. This CDR3 is 13 amino acids long. The chain's CDR3 is CASSAERDYEQYF. For the CDR3, the DNA is TGTGCCAGCAGCGCAGAGCGGGACTACGAGCAGTACTTC.

The rearrangement uses TRBV30 and TRBJ1-3; D unresolved. Trimming took off 2 bases at V and 0 bases at J, with 14 bases between the two ends. The CDR3 loop spans 16 amino acids. CDR1 is GTSNPN, CDR2 SVGIG, per germline (reference sequence). CDR3 in DNA: TGTGCCTGGAGTATCACTCCGACACCCTCTGGAAACACCATATATTTT. It encodes CAWSITPTPSGNTIYF.

V gene TRBV14 combines with J gene TRBJ1-3; D remains unclear. With 1 base removed from V and 7 bases from J, the gap between germline ends came to 8 bases. Germline loops: CDR1 SGHDN, CDR2 FVKESK. CDR3 size: 13 residues. Written as DNA, the CDR3 is TGTGCCAGCAGCCAAGCAGGAGGCAACACCATATATTTT. Translation gives CASSQAGGNTIYF.

The chain uses TRBV7-8 and TRBJ2-7, with D possibly matching TRBD2 (7 bases). The V gene lost 5 bases and the J gene lost 0 bases, with 14 bases spanning the gap. This CDR3 contains 15 residues. CDR1 and CDR2 from the germline V gene are SGHVS and FQNEAQ. CDR3 sequence (DNA): TGTGCCAGCAGCCACGAGGGGGGGTCCTCCTACGAGCAGTACTTC. It translates to CASSHEGGSSYEQYF.

V usage is TRBV28 and J usage is TRBJ1-4, with 9 bases that match TRBD1. The length of the CDR3 is 15 residues. The V and J ends lost 3 bases and 8 bases, in that order; junction bases with no gene match: 7. Germline V gene lookup returns CDR1 MDHEN and CDR2 SYDVKM. In DNA form, the CDR3 reads TGTGCCAGCAGTTTTCTTGGGACAGGGCGGGAAAAACTGTTTTTT. Translating it yields CASSFLGTGREKLFF.

This sequence joins TRBV6-5 and TRBJ2-7; no clear D gene. Deletions cut 6 bases from V and 4 bases from J, with 19 bases between. The germline V gene encodes CDR1 MNHEY and CDR2 SVGAGI. CDR3 length equals 15 residues. CDR3 region: CASRARARTTYEQYF. The DNA of the CDR3 is TGTGCCAGCAGAGCTCGGGCCCGAACCACGTACGAGCAGTACTTC.

J is TRBJ1-5 and V is TRBV27; maybe TRBD1 (5 bases). This CDR3 has 16 amino acids. Trimming shortened V by 3 bases and J by 2 bases, and 14 bases separated the two germline ends. Looked up from germline, CDR1 is MNHEY and CDR2 is SMNVEV (reference sequence). In nucleotides, the CDR3 is TGTGCCAGCAGTTTTGGGGCAGCCCAGGGCAATCAGCCCCAGCATTTT. This sequence encodes CASSFGAAQGNQPQHF.

The chain recombines TRBV4-2 with TRBJ1-2, with a weak D call TRBD1 (5 bases). Germline V gives CDR1 LGHNA, CDR2 YNFKEQ. The CDR3 length is 13 residues. V was trimmed by 6 bases and J by 8 bases, leaving 16 bases between them. Here the CDR3 reads CASSSPGSRGYTF. The CDR3 nucleotides are TGTGCCAGCAGTTCACCAGGGAGCAGGGGCTACACCTTC.

V usage is TRBV4-2 and J usage is TRBJ2-1; TRBD2 aligns across 14 bases. The trim removed 4 bases at V and 8 bases at J, leaving 10 bases unmatched. Germline CDR1 reads LGHNA; CDR2 reads YNFKEQ. This CDR3 is built from 17 residues. The CDR3 protein is CASSPRLAGGVLDEQFF. CDR3 DNA sequence: TGTGCCAGCAGCCCCCGACTAGCGGGAGGGGTGCTAGATGAGCAGTTCTTC.

The V and J genes are TRBV11-3 and TRBJ1-1; the match to TRBD1 covers 7 bases. V was pared by 5 bases and J by 0 bases, with 3 bases of the junction left unmatched. CDR1 and CDR2 (germline): SGHNT, YENEEA. This CDR3 is 14 amino acids long. The CDR3 region has the DNA TGTGCCAGCAGCCCGGGACAGATGAACACTGAAGCTTTCTTT. It encodes CASSPGQMNTEAFF.

This sequence joins TRBV10-3 and TRBJ1-5; 9 bases agree with TRBD1. The CDR3 spans 15 residues. J was trimmed by 3 bases and V by 4 bases; bases with no gene match: 4. Per the germline V gene, CDR1 is ENHRY and CDR2 is SYGVKD. The CDR3 here is CAISVDRGANQPQHF. The CDR3, as DNA: TGTGCCATCAGTGTGGACAGGGGCGCCAATCAGCCCCAGCATTTT.

The V call is TRBV6-1, the J call TRBJ1-1; 7 bases fit TRBD1. The germline V gene encodes CDR1 MNHNS and CDR2 SASEGT. CDR3 size: 15 residues. V dropped 6 bases and J dropped 7; count of bases not matched to a gene: 14. Written as DNA, the CDR3 is TGTGCCAGCAGCGGAAACAGGGGAGGTTTACTTGAAGCTTTCTTT. This gives the protein CASSGNRGGLLEAFF.

A few counts support this clone. This chain links TRBV10-3 with TRBJ1-6, with a weak D call TRBD1 (6 bases). Deletions cut 0 bases from V and 8 bases from J, with 17 bases between. This CDR3 comprises 17 residues. Per germline, CDR1 ENHRY and CDR2 SYGVKD. The CDR3 nucleotides read TGTGCCATCAGTGAGTCCCGGTACAGGGATAGGGATTCACCCCTCCACTTT. It codes for CAISESRYRDRDSPLHF.